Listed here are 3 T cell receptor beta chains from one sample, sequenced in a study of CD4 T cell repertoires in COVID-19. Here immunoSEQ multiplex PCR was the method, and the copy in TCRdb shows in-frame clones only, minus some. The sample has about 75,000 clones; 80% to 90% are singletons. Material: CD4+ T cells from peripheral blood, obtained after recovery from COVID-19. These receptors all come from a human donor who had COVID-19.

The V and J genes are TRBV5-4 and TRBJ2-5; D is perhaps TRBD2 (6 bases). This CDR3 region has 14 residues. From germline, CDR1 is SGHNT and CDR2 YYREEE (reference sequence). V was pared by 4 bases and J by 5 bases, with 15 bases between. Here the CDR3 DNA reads TGTGCCAGCAGCCCCGGACCTGCGGGGGAGACCCAGTACTTC. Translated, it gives CASSPGPAGETQYF. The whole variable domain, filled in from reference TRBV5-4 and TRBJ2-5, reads ETGVTQSPTHLIKTRGQQVTLRCSSQSGHNTVSWYQQALGQGPQFIFQYYREEENGRGNFPPRFSGLQFPNYSSELNVNALELDDSALYLCASSPGPAGETQYFGPGTRLLVL.

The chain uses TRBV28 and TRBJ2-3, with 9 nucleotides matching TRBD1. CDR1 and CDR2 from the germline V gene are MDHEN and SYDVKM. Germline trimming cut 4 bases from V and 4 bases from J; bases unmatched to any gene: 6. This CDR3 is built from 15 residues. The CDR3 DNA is TGTGCCAGCAGTTCCTCGGGGACAGGGCCAGATACGCAGTATTTT. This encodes CASSSSGTGPDTQYF.

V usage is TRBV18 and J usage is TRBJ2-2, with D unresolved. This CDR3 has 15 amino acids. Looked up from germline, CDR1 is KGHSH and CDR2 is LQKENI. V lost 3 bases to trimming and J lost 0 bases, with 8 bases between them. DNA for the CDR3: TGTGCCAGCTCACCCGTACCCGCGAACACCGGGGAGCTGTTTTTT. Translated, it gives CASSPVPANTGELFF.